The 13 T cell receptor beta chains listed next were all sequenced from one sample in a study of beta chain features in type 1 diabetes (dated by TCRdb to the late 2010s). The protocol used for the library was the immunoSEQ multiplex PCR assay. The entire isolated RNA was reverse transcribed using the High Capacity cDNA Reverse Transcription Kit, and thus expressed TCRB transcripts were sequenced. Sourced from immuneACCESS, this table was stored by TCRdb with only in-frame sequences that have V and J called. A share of the clones is absent; for the studies checked, an unresolved V gene accounts for under half, and the remainder has no known explanation. In all, the sample holds about 320,000 clones, and approximately 15% of those were seen once. The ten largest account for 6.7% of the sample. The sequenced sample was central memory CD4+ T cells from blood. These receptor sequences come from a young man in good health.

This chain joins TRBV4-1 and TRBJ2-3; D is possibly TRBD1 (6 bases). Germline-derived CDR1 and CDR2 are MGHRA and YSYEKL. The V end lost 1 base, the J end lost 2 bases, and 10 bases lay between the germline ends. The CDR3 length is 15 residues. CDR3 loop: CASSQGRDNTDTQYF. The CDR3 DNA reads TGCGCCAGCAGCCAAGGCCGGGACAACACAGATACGCAGTATTTT.

The chain combines TRBV25-1 with TRBJ2-5; D not resolved. The germline CDR1 and CDR2 sequences are MGHDK and SYGVNS. The CDR3 sequence is 11 residues long. Trimming removed 3 bases at V and 4 bases at J, with 3 bases between. In nucleotides, the CDR3 is TGTGCCAGCAGTGAGGGAGAGACCCAGTACTTC. Its protein product is CASSEGETQYF.

The CDR3 is CSVALGRDSPLHF. The DNA of the CDR3 is TGCAGCGTCGCTTTGGGACGGGATTCACCCCTCCACTTT. The rearrangement joins TRBV29-1 to TRBJ1-6; perhaps TRBD1 as D (5 bases). CDR1 is SQVTM and CDR2 is ANQGSEA in the germline V gene. The germline V and J ends were trimmed by 6 bases and 8 bases, with 14 bases remaining between them. The CDR3 totals 13 residues.

The V and J genes are TRBV14 and TRBJ1-4, with 7 bases that match TRBD1. CDR1 SGHDN and CDR2 FVKESK come from the germline V gene. V shed 4 bases and J 8 bases; nucleotides not matched to a gene: 10. CDR3 length equals 15 residues. The CDR3 sequence: CASSLYRGSQEKLFF. Written as DNA, the CDR3 is TGTGCCAGCAGCCTTTACAGGGGAAGTCAAGAAAAACTGTTTTTT.

This clone was seen repeatedly, ten times or more. CDR3 region: CASRELAGGYNEQFF. The CDR3 region has the DNA TGTGCCAGCAGAGAACTAGCGGGGGGATACAATGAGCAGTTCTTC. V usage is TRBV5-8 and J usage is TRBJ2-1; 12 bases align to TRBD2. CDR3 length: 15 residues. V was clipped by 5 bases and J by 4 bases; unmatched bases: 4. Germline V gene lookup returns CDR1 SGHTS and CDR2 YDEGEE.

The CDR3 region has the DNA TGCGCCAGCAGTACCGGGACTAGCGGGGGCTACCAAGAGACCCAGTACTTC. Translating gives CASSTGTSGGYQETQYF. The genes are TRBV5-1 and TRBJ2-5; 14 bases match TRBD2. The CDR3 runs to 17 residues. V shed 5 bases and J 0 bases; nucleotides not matched to a gene: 6. The germline CDR1 and CDR2 sequences are SGHRS and YFSETQ. Full variable domain (missing parts from reference TRBV5-1 and TRBJ2-5): KAGVTQTPRYLIKTRGQQVTLSCSPISGHRSVSWYQQTPGQGLQFLFEYFSETQRNKGNFPGRFSGRQFSNSRSEMNVSTLELGDSALYLCASSTGTSGGYQETQYFGPGTRLLVL.

This clone came up a few times. The chain carries TRBV11-2 and TRBJ2-5, with 8 bases matching TRBD2. Germline CDR1 and CDR2: SGHAT and FQNNGV. There are 16 residues in the CDR3. The V gene end was trimmed by 5 bases and the J gene end by 4 bases; junction bases not matched to a gene: 12. The CDR3 nucleotides read TGTGCCAGCAGCCCCCACGGGGGGGGAGTAGGAGAGACCCAGTACTTC. Translation gives CASSPHGGGVGETQYF.

This clone was counted a few times. J is TRBJ2-2 and V is TRBV4-3; 8 bases align to TRBD1. V was clipped by 3 bases and J by 5 bases; unmatched bases: 8. Germline V lookup: CDR1 LGHNA, CDR2 YSLEER. The CDR3 spans 16 residues. In nucleotides, the CDR3 is TGCGCCAGCAGCCAGACAGGGGATTGGAGGACCGGGGAGCTGTTTTTT. Protein: CASSQTGDWRTGELFF.

In its sample, this clone was seen a few times. The CDR3 protein is CASSLSAGPIRSGANVLTF. The CDR3 DNA follows: TGTGCCAGCAGCTTATCGGCAGGCCCTATTCGCTCTGGGGCCAACGTCCTGACTTTC. The chain recombines TRBV5-4 with TRBJ2-6, with D unclear. The V gene's germline CDR1 is SGHNT and CDR2 YYREEE (reference sequence). V lost 2 bases and J 0 bases, leaving 18 bases between the germline ends. The CDR3 has 19 amino acids.

The V gene is TRBV5-4, the J gene TRBJ1-2, with TRBD1 identical over 10 bases. This CDR3 is 15 amino acids long. Germline lookup yields CDR1 SGHNT and CDR2 YYREEE (reference sequence). V lost 3 bases and J lost 8; bases outside the gene matches: 10. CDR3 sequence: CASSSGQGRMEGYTF. CDR3 sequence (DNA): TGTGCCAGCAGCTCGGGACAGGGGCGGATGGAAGGCTACACCTTC.

This clone occurred a few times. The chain uses TRBV10-3 and TRBJ1-2, with no clear D. This CDR3 contains 12 residues. Germline assignment: CDR1 ENHRY and CDR2 SYGVKD. Trimming removed 6 bases at V and 0 bases at J, with 5 bases between. This CDR3 is CAIRDPNYGYTF. The CDR3 DNA reads TGTGCCATCAGAGATCCTAACTATGGCTACACCTTC.

The chain links TRBV4-3 to TRBJ1-3; 8 bases match TRBD1. V shed 0 bases, J shed 1 base, and the junction held 14 bases outside the gene matches. The germline gives CDR1 LGHNA, CDR2 YSLEER. This CDR3 has 20 residues. CDR3 bases: TGCGCCAGCAGCCAAGATATCCAGGGGGCTGGGGTTAGGTCTGGAAACACCATATATTTT. Its translation: CASSQDIQGAGVRSGNTIYF.

This clone has more than one count but fewer than ten. This chain uses TRBV27 with TRBJ2-3, with 10 bases fitting TRBD1. Trimming removed 2 bases from V and 1 base from J; junction bases left unmatched: 9. Germline V CDR1 and CDR2: MNHEY, SMNVEV (reference sequence). This CDR3 spans 18 amino acids. CDR3 bases: TGTGCCAGCAGTTTAATAGGACAGGGGGTCGGTGGCACAGATACGCAGTATTTT. It is translated as CASSLIGQGVGGTDTQYF.